Shown below are 22 T cell receptor beta chains from a single sample sequenced in a study of Tregs in tolerant kidney transplant recipients. Repertoires were generated with immunoSEQ multiplex PCR, while TCRdb's copy carries only in-frame clones and drops some. This sample carries about 83,000 clones, 95% to 98% of them seen once, and the ten largest clones take 0.55% to 0.6%. The sample was CD4+ T cells from blood, taken before the transplant. These receptor sequences come from a human donor who received a combined kidney and bone marrow transplant.

The chain has TRBV7-6 and TRBJ2-4, with 8 bases matching TRBD1. Germline V lookup: CDR1 SGHVS, CDR2 FNYEAQ. The CDR3 sequence is 16 residues long. The J segment lost 3 bases and the V segment lost 2 bases, leaving 6 bases of the junction unmatched. The CDR3 nucleotides read TGTGCCAGCAGCTTATGGCCACAGGGGGGCAAAAACATTCAGTACTTC. Protein sequence: CASSLWPQGGKNIQYF.

This chain connects TRBV18 to TRBJ2-2; tentatively, D is TRBD2 (5 bases). Germline lookup yields CDR1 KGHSH and CDR2 LQKENI. Trimming stripped 6 bases from V and 7 bases from J, with 18 bases between. The CDR3 extends over 15 amino acids. This CDR3 is CASSPLEAGHGELFF. Written as DNA, the CDR3 is TGTGCCAGCTCTCCCTTGGAGGCGGGTCACGGGGAGCTGTTTTTT.

The gene calls are TRBV10-3 and TRBJ2-3; 8 bases align to TRBD1. The CDR3 is made up of 14 amino acids. V was clipped by 6 bases and J by 4 bases; unmatched bases: 6. The germline V gene encodes CDR1 ENHRY and CDR2 SYGVKD. The CDR3, as DNA: TGTGCCATCAGCAGGGGGCGCGACGCAGATACGCAGTATTTT. It is translated as CAISRGRDADTQYF.

The J gene is TRBJ1-2, the V gene TRBV9; weak D call: TRBD1 (5 bases). The CDR3 length is 16 residues. V lost 3 bases, J lost 6 bases, and 21 bases lay in between. Germline V gene sequence: CDR1 SGDLS, CDR2 YYNGEE. The CDR3 DNA is TGTGCCAGCAGCGCGTTTAGGGGAGGGGCGCGGGATGGCTACACCTTC. Translation: CASSAFRGGARDGYTF.

The V call is TRBV30, the J call TRBJ2-7; possibly TRBD2 for D (7 bases). This CDR3 is 14 amino acids long. Deletions cut 2 bases from V and 1 base from J, with 12 bases between. Germline CDR1 reads GTSNPN; CDR2 reads SVGIG (reference sequence). The CDR3 region has the DNA TGTGCCTGGAGTTCGGGGGGCCTATCCTACGAGCAGTACTTC. Amino acid sequence: CAWSSGGLSYEQYF.

The gene calls are TRBV7-2 and TRBJ2-7; D perhaps matches TRBD2 (5 bases). CDR3 length equals 14 residues. Germline V gene lookup returns CDR1 SGHTA and CDR2 FQGNSA. Trimming took 2 bases from V and 7 from J, leaving 15 bases between them. The CDR3 sequence is CASSLSVGVGEQYF. CDR3 sequence (DNA): TGTGCCAGCAGCTTAAGCGTGGGAGTGGGGGAGCAGTACTTC. Using reference TRBV7-2 and TRBJ2-7 for the parts outside the CDR3, the full variable domain is GAGVSQSPSNKVTEKGKDVELRCDPISGHTALYWYRQSLGQGLEFLIYFQGNSAPDKSGLPSDRFSAERTGGSVSTLTIQRTQQEDSAVYLCASSLSVGVGEQYFGPGTRLTVT.

The gene calls are TRBV4-2 and TRBJ1-2; 8 bases align to TRBD1. The germline V gene encodes CDR1 LGHNA and CDR2 YNFKEQ. V lost 1 base to trimming and J lost 6 bases; unmatched junction nucleotides: 16. The CDR3 is 18 residues long. CDR3 nucleotides: TGTGCCAGCAGCCAAGTTACAGGGTTTCCAGGGGGCACCGATGGCTACACCTTC. Its translation is CASSQVTGFPGGTDGYTF.

The rearrangement uses TRBV6-5 and TRBJ1-2; 7 bases fit TRBD1. This CDR3 spans 15 amino acids. The ends lost 1 base at V and 7 bases at J; junction bases unmatched: 9. Per germline, CDR1 MNHEY and CDR2 SVGAGI. DNA for the CDR3: TGTGCCAGCAGTTACTTCGGGACAGTCCCCGGTGGCTACACCTTC. Protein product: CASSYFGTVPGGYTF.

J is TRBJ1-4 and V is TRBV16; D is unresolved. The germline V gene encodes CDR1 KGHSY and CDR2 FQNENV. The CDR3 has 13 residues. V was shortened by 6 bases and J by 1 base, with 6 bases between the two germline ends. The CDR3 sequence: CASSFGTNEKLFF. The DNA for the CDR3 is TGTGCCAGCAGTTTCGGAACTAATGAAAAACTGTTTTTT.

This clone was recorded once. DNA of the CDR3: TGTGCCAGCAGCGTAGGACAGTGGTCTAGCGGGGCCTACGAGCAGTACTTC. Translation: CASSVGQWSSGAYEQYF. The gene calls are TRBV9 and TRBJ2-7, with 9 bases identical to TRBD2. J gave up 2 bases and V 0 bases, and 9 bases lay outside the gene matches. The CDR3 runs to 17 residues. Germline assignment: CDR1 SGDLS and CDR2 YYNGEE.

V gene TRBV7-3 combines with J gene TRBJ2-1; D ambiguous. Germline-derived CDR1 and CDR2 are SGHTA and FQGTGA. The CDR3 consists of 15 residues. Trimming stripped 3 bases from V and 5 bases from J, with 14 bases between. The DNA of the CDR3 is TGTGCCAGCAGCTTTTTGCCCCAGGCAAACAATGAGCAGTTCTTC. It encodes CASSFLPQANNEQFF.

The rearrangement joins TRBV10-3 to TRBJ1-2; possible D gene TRBD1, 5 bases. The V end was cut by 6 bases, the J end by 8 bases, with 25 bases between. Per germline, CDR1 ENHRY and CDR2 SYGVKD. The CDR3 length is 16 residues. The CDR3 bases are TGTGCCATCAGCGCCGTGGACCCCAGGGAAGGCGGCGGCTACACCTTC. Amino acid sequence: CAISAVDPREGGGYTF.

The chain joins TRBV14 to TRBJ1-2; maybe TRBD1 (5 bases). Trimming left V 2 bases short and J 6 bases short, with 10 bases between. Germline CDR1 is SGHDN and CDR2 is FVKESK. This CDR3 comprises 13 residues. CDR3: CASSQWQGHGYTF. CDR3 sequence (DNA): TGTGCCAGCAGCCAATGGCAGGGCCATGGCTACACCTTC.

The chain carries TRBV30 and TRBJ2-5; 8 bases align to TRBD2. The CDR3 contains 15 residues. V lost 4 bases to trimming and J lost 2 bases; unmatched junction nucleotides: 9. Per the germline V gene, CDR1 is GTSNPN and CDR2 is SVGIG (reference sequence). Here the CDR3 reads CAWNPIAGLQETQYF. The CDR3 DNA is TGTGCCTGGAATCCCATAGCGGGATTACAAGAGACCCAGTACTTC.

The V and J genes are TRBV28 and TRBJ2-6, with 8 bases aligning to TRBD1. CDR1 and CDR2 from the germline V gene are MDHEN and SYDVKM. This CDR3 contains 18 residues. The V segment lost 5 bases and the J segment 2 bases; nucleotides outside the gene matches: 11. CDR3 protein: CASSPGTGYQTGANVLTF. CDR3 nucleotide sequence: TGTGCCAGCAGTCCTGGGACAGGATATCAGACTGGGGCCAACGTCCTGACTTTC.

The J gene is TRBJ1-1, the V gene TRBV4-2; 8 bases are a match to TRBD1. V shed 2 bases and J 7 bases; nucleotides not matched to a gene: 15. The CDR3 contains 17 residues. From germline, CDR1 is LGHNA and CDR2 YNFKEQ. The CDR3 protein is CASSQRGTGGEFSEAFF. The CDR3, as DNA: TGTGCCAGCAGCCAAAGGGGTACAGGGGGAGAGTTTAGTGAAGCTTTCTTT.

The chain carries TRBV7-3 and TRBJ1-1; no firm D call. Trimming shortened V by 3 bases and J by 5 bases, and 10 bases separated the two germline ends. The CDR3 runs 13 residues. Germline V gives CDR1 SGHTA, CDR2 FQGTGA. The CDR3 sequence: CASSLIGRTEAFF. DNA for the CDR3: TGTGCCAGCAGCTTGATAGGGAGGACTGAAGCTTTCTTT.

The chain recombines TRBV5-4 with TRBJ1-2, with 8 bases lining up with TRBD1. There are 14 residues in the CDR3. The trim removed 3 bases at V and 7 bases at J, leaving 8 bases unmatched. Germline V gene sequence: CDR1 SGHNT, CDR2 YYREEE (reference sequence). CDR3 protein: CASSYRQGRTGYTF. CDR3 bases: TGTGCCAGCAGCTACAGACAGGGGAGAACTGGCTACACCTTC.

The chain couples TRBV25-1 to TRBJ1-5, with D possibly matching TRBD1 (5 bases). The ends were cut back, 0 bases at V and 7 bases at J, with 10 bases in the middle. CDR3 length: 14 residues. Germline V CDR1 and CDR2: MGHDK, SYGVNS. In DNA form, the CDR3 reads TGTGCCAGCAGTGAATATGGGGGGTACCAGCCCCAGCATTTT. Translated, it gives CASSEYGGYQPQHF.

In its sample, this clone was seen a few times. The V call is TRBV5-1, the J call TRBJ2-7; TRBD2 matches at 8 bases. V shed 0 bases, J shed 7 bases, and the junction held 9 bases outside the gene matches. The CDR3 has 15 residues. Germline-derived CDR1 and CDR2 are SGHRS and YFSETQ. The CDR3 DNA follows: TGCGCCAGCAGCTTGGCCATCGGGGGGGCTGAAGAGCAGTACTTC. Residues: CASSLAIGGAEEQYF.

This chain uses TRBV7-2 with TRBJ1-2; the D gene is possibly TRBD1 (5 bases). V was pared by 6 bases and J by 3 bases, with 14 bases between. This CDR3 spans 14 amino acids. CDR1 is SGHTA and CDR2 is FQGNSA in the germline V gene. Here the CDR3 reads CASSLQGTYYGYTF. CDR3 DNA sequence: TGTGCCAGCAGTTTGCAGGGAACCTACTATGGCTACACCTTC.

The gene calls are TRBV5-1 and TRBJ1-1; 8 nucleotides match TRBD1. The V gene's germline CDR1 is SGHRS and CDR2 YFSETQ. Trimming at V came to 4 bases and at J to 4 bases, leaving 6 bases not matched to a gene. The CDR3 consists of 14 residues. CDR3 loop: CASSTQGVRTEAFF. For the CDR3, the DNA is TGCGCCAGCAGCACACAGGGGGTGCGCACTGAAGCTTTCTTT.